This TCR beta chain was found in a study of blood T cell repertoires in COVID-19. Study as a whole: Researchers got acute and convalescent COVID-19 samples from the United States, Italy and Spain. Sample material is recorded as cDNA or gDNA derived from T cells, B-cell-depleted T cells, or PBMCs.

The CDR3 extends over 13 amino acids. The germline V gene encodes CDR1 MDHEN and CDR2 SYDVKM. With 5 bases removed from V and 8 bases from J, the gap between germline ends came to 15 bases. In the authors' methods: Amplification of reference gene primers was used by the study to estimate nucleated cell counts. TCRdb's copy holds only in-frame clones and misses some; the assay was immunoSEQ multiplex PCR. Clonal size and the V and J genes are those of that table, whereas D and trimming came from the DNA. The profile shows about 25,000 clones, 85% to 90% of them singletons. The source is a man in his sixties or seventies with active COVID-19. The V call is TRBV28, the J call TRBJ1-2; D gene ambiguous. Sequenced sample: peripheral blood. DNA for the CDR3: TGTGCCAGCAGTGGTACTGAGAGGGAAGGCTACACCTTC. Protein: CASSGTEREGYTF.